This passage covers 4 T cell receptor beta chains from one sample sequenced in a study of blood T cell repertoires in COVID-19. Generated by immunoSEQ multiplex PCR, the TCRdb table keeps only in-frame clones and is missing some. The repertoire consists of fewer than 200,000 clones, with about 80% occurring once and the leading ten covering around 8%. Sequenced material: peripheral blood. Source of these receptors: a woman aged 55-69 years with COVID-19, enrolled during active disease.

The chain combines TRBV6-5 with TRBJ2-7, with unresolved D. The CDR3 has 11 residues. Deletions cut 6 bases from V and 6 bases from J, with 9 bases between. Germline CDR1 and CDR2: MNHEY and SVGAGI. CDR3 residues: CASRTPAEQYF. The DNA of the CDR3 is TGTGCCAGCAGAACTCCCGCCGAGCAGTACTTC.

The CDR3 sequence is CASILGLPEGTEAFF. The CDR3 DNA is TGTGCCAGCATCCTCGGCCTCCCGGAGGGCACTGAAGCTTTCTTT. This chain joins TRBV6-5 and TRBJ1-1, with D unresolved. The V and J ends lost 7 bases and 4 bases respectively, with 19 bases between them. CDR1 and CDR2 (germline): MNHEY, SVGAGI. There are 15 residues in the CDR3.

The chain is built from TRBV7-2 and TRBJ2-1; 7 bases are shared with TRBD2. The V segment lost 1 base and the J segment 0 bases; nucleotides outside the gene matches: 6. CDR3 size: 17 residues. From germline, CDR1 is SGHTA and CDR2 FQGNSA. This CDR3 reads CASSLGSGAGSYNEQFF. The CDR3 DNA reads TGTGCCAGCAGCTTAGGGAGCGGGGCGGGCTCCTACAATGAGCAGTTCTTC.

The CDR3 spells CASSSDTMGQTLNEKLFF. The CDR3 region has the DNA TGTGCCAGCAGCTCAGACACCATGGGACAGACACTAAATGAAAAACTGTTTTTT. The rearrangement links TRBV5-6 to TRBJ1-4; TRBD1 agrees at 7 bases. Looked up from germline, CDR1 is SGHDT and CDR2 is YYEEEE. The CDR3 contains 18 residues. The trim removed 3 bases at V and 5 bases at J, leaving 16 bases unmatched.